Listed below are T cell receptor beta chains from one sample, sequenced in a study of blood T cell repertoires in COVID-19. Profiled with immunoSEQ multiplex PCR; TCRdb holds only in-frame clones, not every one. The data hold 60,000 to 65,000 clones, with 84% observed a single time. The specimen was peripheral blood. Receptors originate from a man aged 60 to 69 with COVID-19, enrolled during active disease. Each CDR3 is given with its conserved first and last residue. A D gene is named only where the DNA matches it firmly. Size is stated for part of the rows, as once, few or many counts, or as a class when the clone is expanded.

v_call: TRBV18
j_call: TRBJ1-2
clone_size: -
d_call: -
cdr3_aa: CASSNREGLEGYTF
cdr3_nt: TGTGCCAGCTCGAACAGGGAAGGGCTGGAAGGCTACACCTTC

v_call: TRBV19
j_call: TRBJ1-2
clone_size: -
d_call: TRBD1
cdr3_aa: CASSTGQGIYGYTF
cdr3_nt: TGTGCCAGTAGTACCGGACAGGGGATATATGGCTACACCTTC

v_call: TRBV28
j_call: TRBJ1-2
clone_size: -
d_call: -
cdr3_aa: CASSWDTPYGYTF
cdr3_nt: TGTGCCAGCAGTTGGGACACCCCCTATGGCTACACCTTC

v_call: TRBV6-5
j_call: TRBJ2-3
clone_size: -
d_call: -
cdr3_aa: CASSLTGNTDTQYF
cdr3_nt: TGTGCCAGCAGTCTTACAGGGAACACAGATACGCAGTATTTT

v_call: TRBV6-2/TRBV6-3
j_call: TRBJ1-1
clone_size: -
d_call: -
cdr3_aa: CASSYSGHMNTEAFF
cdr3_nt: TGTGCCAGCAGTTACTCGGGACACATGAACACTGAAGCTTTCTTT

v_call: TRBV4-1
j_call: TRBJ2-1
clone_size: few
d_call: TRBD2
cdr3_aa: CASSQDIAGGPGEQFF
cdr3_nt: TGCGCCAGCAGCCAAGACATAGCGGGAGGGCCGGGTGAGCAGTTCTTC

v_call: TRBV11-2
j_call: TRBJ2-1
clone_size: -
d_call: TRBD1
cdr3_aa: CASSLGTGGLLLYNEQFF
cdr3_nt: TGTGCCAGCAGCTTAGGGACAGGGGGCTTATTGCTCTACAATGAGCAGTTCTTC

v_call: TRBV12-3/TRBV12-4
j_call: TRBJ2-5
clone_size: once
d_call: -
cdr3_aa: CASSFSGQETQYF
cdr3_nt: TGTGCCAGCAGTTTTTCGGGGCAAGAGACCCAGTACTTC

v_call: TRBV11-2
j_call: TRBJ2-3
clone_size: -
d_call: TRBD1
cdr3_aa: CASSQATGAIDTQYF
cdr3_nt: TGTGCCAGCAGCCAGGCGACAGGGGCAATAGATACGCAGTATTTT

v_call: TRBV27
j_call: TRBJ2-7
clone_size: -
d_call: TRBD2
cdr3_aa: CASSHWEGGIYEQYF
cdr3_nt: TGTGCCAGCAGTCACTGGGAGGGAGGTATCTACGAGCAGTACTTC

v_call: TRBV2
j_call: TRBJ1-2
clone_size: -
d_call: -
cdr3_aa: CASSEMGPQGYGYTF
cdr3_nt: TGTGCCAGCAGTGAAATGGGGCCGCAAGGCTATGGCTACACCTTC

v_call: TRBV2
j_call: TRBJ2-7
clone_size: -
d_call: TRBD1
cdr3_aa: CASTRDRDPYEQYF
cdr3_nt: TGTGCCAGCACCAGGGACAGGGACCCCTACGAGCAGTACTTC

v_call: TRBV9
j_call: TRBJ2-1
clone_size: few
d_call: -
cdr3_aa: CASSPIGGAGNEQFF
cdr3_nt: TGTGCCAGCAGCCCTATAGGGGGGGCGGGGAATGAGCAGTTCTTC

v_call: TRBV7-9
j_call: TRBJ2-7
clone_size: -
d_call: -
cdr3_aa: CASSLDGTRGYEQYF
cdr3_nt: TGTGCCAGCAGCTTAGACGGGACAAGGGGGTACGAGCAGTACTTC

v_call: TRBV7-2
j_call: TRBJ1-5
clone_size: once
d_call: -
cdr3_aa: CASSLGPDQPQHF
cdr3_nt: TGTGCCAGCAGCTTAGGTCCAGATCAGCCCCAGCATTTT

v_call: TRBV10-3
j_call: TRBJ2-5
clone_size: once
d_call: -
cdr3_aa: CAISDSIQETQYF
cdr3_nt: TGTGCCATCAGTGATTCCATCCAAGAGACCCAGTACTTC

v_call: TRBV2
j_call: TRBJ1-2
clone_size: few
d_call: TRBD1
cdr3_aa: CASSPEGANGYTF
cdr3_nt: TGTGCCAGCAGTCCCGAGGGGGCGAATGGCTACACCTTC

v_call: TRBV9
j_call: TRBJ2-2
clone_size: -
d_call: TRBD2
cdr3_aa: CASSHNRRGDTGELFF
cdr3_nt: TGTGCCAGCAGCCATAACCGGCGGGGGGACACCGGGGAGCTGTTTTTT

v_call: TRBV3-1/TRBV3-2
j_call: TRBJ1-5
clone_size: -
d_call: -
cdr3_aa: CASSQDLTGNQPQHF
cdr3_nt: TGTGCCAGCAGCCAAGATCTAACAGGGAACCAGCCCCAGCATTTT

v_call: TRBV27
j_call: TRBJ2-7
clone_size: few
d_call: TRBD1
cdr3_aa: CASRRIRDSSYEQYF
cdr3_nt: TGTGCCAGCAGACGGATCCGGGACAGCTCCTACGAGCAGTACTTC

v_call: TRBV10-3
j_call: TRBJ2-5
clone_size: -
d_call: TRBD2
cdr3_aa: CASGLAGNQETQYF
cdr3_nt: TGTGCCTCCGGTCTAGCGGGGAACCAAGAGACCCAGTACTTC

v_call: TRBV12-3/TRBV12-4
j_call: TRBJ2-3
clone_size: -
d_call: -
cdr3_aa: CAAQESKGYTQYF
cdr3_nt: TGTGCCGCACAGGAATCGAAGGGTTATACGCAGTATTTT

v_call: TRBV9
j_call: TRBJ2-3
clone_size: -
d_call: TRBD2
cdr3_aa: CASSAGNVGTSGSISTDTQYF
cdr3_nt: TGTGCCAGCAGCGCCGGGAATGTCGGGACTAGCGGGTCGATTAGCACAGATACGCAGTATTTT

v_call: TRBV5-6
j_call: TRBJ1-2
clone_size: -
d_call: TRBD1
cdr3_aa: CASSFWDRDNYGYTF
cdr3_nt: TGTGCCAGCAGCTTCTGGGACAGGGACAACTATGGCTACACCTTC

v_call: TRBV5-6
j_call: TRBJ2-6
clone_size: -
d_call: -
cdr3_aa: CASSLSRGNSGANVLTF
cdr3_nt: TGTGCCAGCAGCTTGTCCCGGGGAAACTCTGGGGCCAACGTCCTGACTTTC

v_call: TRBV4-2
j_call: TRBJ1-5
clone_size: -
d_call: -
cdr3_aa: CASSQDIRDSQHF
cdr3_nt: TGTGCCAGCAGCCAAGATATCCGGGACTCCCAGCATTTT

v_call: TRBV24-1
j_call: TRBJ1-5
clone_size: -
d_call: TRBD1
cdr3_aa: CATSDTGQGSNQPQHF
cdr3_nt: TGTGCCACCAGTGACACGGGACAGGGGAGCAATCAGCCCCAGCATTTT

v_call: TRBV5-6
j_call: TRBJ2-7
clone_size: -
d_call: TRBD1
cdr3_aa: CASSQTGQDYEQYF
cdr3_nt: TGTGCCAGCAGCCAGACCGGACAGGACTACGAGCAGTACTTC

v_call: TRBV2
j_call: TRBJ2-7
clone_size: -
d_call: -
cdr3_aa: CASSDSLAVSYEQYF
cdr3_nt: TGTGCCAGCAGTGATAGTCTAGCAGTCTCCTACGAGCAGTACTTC